This T cell receptor beta chain was obtained from a study of tissue T cells after allogeneic stem cell transplantation. This clone appeared a few times. The germline and genes are mouse ones. The CDR3 end is not reached by the read, which stops 1 residue before it; the germline J gene fills it in. Trimming stripped 2 bases from V and 4 bases from J, with 10 bases between. The V gene's germline CDR1 is FNHDT and CDR2 SITEND (reference sequence). The CDR3 spans 14 residues. Sequenced by immunoSEQ multiplex PCR; TCRdb stores in-frame clones only, minus some. The sample has some 47,000 clones, over 70% seen once.

The V and J genes are TRBV19 and TRBJ2-1; D is possibly TRBD1 (6 bases). The TCR originated in a pool of C57BL/6 mice in good health. The sample taken for sequencing was sorted cells pooled from one or two spleens. The CDR3 loop reads CASSIRDKYAEQFF. The covered CDR3 bases are TGTGCCAGCAGTATTAGGGACAAATATGCTGAGCAGTTC.